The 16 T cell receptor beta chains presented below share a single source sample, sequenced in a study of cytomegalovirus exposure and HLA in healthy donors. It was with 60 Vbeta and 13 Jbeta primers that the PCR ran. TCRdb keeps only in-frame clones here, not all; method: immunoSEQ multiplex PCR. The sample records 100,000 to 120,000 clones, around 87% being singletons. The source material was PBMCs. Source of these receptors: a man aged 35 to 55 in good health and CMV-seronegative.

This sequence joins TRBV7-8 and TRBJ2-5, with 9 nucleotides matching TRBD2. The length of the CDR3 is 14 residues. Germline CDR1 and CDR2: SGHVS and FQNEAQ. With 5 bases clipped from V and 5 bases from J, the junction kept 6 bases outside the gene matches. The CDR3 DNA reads TGTGCCAGCAGCCGACGGACTAGCGAGGAGACCCAGTACTTC. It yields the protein CASSRRTSEETQYF.

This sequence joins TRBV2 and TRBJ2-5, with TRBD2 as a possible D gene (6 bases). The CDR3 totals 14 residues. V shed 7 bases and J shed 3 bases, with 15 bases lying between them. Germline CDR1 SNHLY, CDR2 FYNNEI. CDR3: CASTARGWEETQYF. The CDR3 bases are TGTGCCAGCACCGCCCGGGGGTGGGAAGAGACCCAGTACTTC.

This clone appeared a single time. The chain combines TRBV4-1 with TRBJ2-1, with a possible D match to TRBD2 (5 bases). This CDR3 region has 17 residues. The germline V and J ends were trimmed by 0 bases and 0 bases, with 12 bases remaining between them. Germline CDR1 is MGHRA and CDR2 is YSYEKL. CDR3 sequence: CASSQDSRGSSYNEQFF. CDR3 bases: TGCGCCAGCAGCCAAGATTCCCGGGGAAGCTCCTACAATGAGCAGTTCTTC.

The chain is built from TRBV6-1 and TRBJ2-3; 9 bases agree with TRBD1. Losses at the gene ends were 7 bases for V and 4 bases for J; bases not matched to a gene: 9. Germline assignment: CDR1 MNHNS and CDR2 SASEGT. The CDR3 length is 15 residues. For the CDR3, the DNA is TGTGCCAGCACCCTGGGACAGGGAAAAGCAGATACGCAGTATTTT. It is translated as CASTLGQGKADTQYF.

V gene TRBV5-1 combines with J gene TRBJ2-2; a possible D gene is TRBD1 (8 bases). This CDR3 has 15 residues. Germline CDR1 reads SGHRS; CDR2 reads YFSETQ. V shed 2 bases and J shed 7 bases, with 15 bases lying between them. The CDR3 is CASSFDRGGVGELFF. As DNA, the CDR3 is TGCGCCAGCAGCTTCGACAGGGGAGGGGTCGGGGAGCTGTTTTTT.

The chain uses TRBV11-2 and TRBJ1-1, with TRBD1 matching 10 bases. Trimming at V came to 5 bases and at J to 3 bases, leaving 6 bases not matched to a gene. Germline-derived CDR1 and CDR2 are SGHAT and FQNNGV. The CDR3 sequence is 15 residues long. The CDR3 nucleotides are TGTGCCAGCAGCGTGACAGGGGGCGCGTACACTGAAGCTTTCTTT. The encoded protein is CASSVTGGAYTEAFF.

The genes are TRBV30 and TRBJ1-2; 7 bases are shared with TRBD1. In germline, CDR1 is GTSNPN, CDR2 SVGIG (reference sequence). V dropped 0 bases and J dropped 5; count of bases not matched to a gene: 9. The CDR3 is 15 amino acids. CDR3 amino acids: CAWSVYRDSLYGYTF. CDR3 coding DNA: TGTGCCTGGAGTGTTTACCGGGACAGCCTGTATGGCTACACCTTC.

Here the CDR3 DNA reads TGTGCCAGTACGGACAGGGGTAACACCGGGGAGCTGTTTTTT. The encoded protein is CASTDRGNTGELFF. This rearrangement joins TRBV19 to TRBJ2-2; 9 nucleotides agree with TRBD1. The CDR3 is 14 residues long. The trim removed 7 bases at V and 2 bases at J, leaving 2 bases unmatched. CDR1 and CDR2 from the germline V gene are LNHDA and SQIVND (reference sequence).

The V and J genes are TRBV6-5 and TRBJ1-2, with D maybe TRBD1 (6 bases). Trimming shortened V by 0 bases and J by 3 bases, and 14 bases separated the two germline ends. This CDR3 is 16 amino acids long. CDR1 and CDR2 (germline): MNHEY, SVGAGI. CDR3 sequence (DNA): TGTGCCAGCAGTTACTCATTTGGGGGGGGCCACTATGGCTACACCTTC. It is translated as CASSYSFGGGHYGYTF.

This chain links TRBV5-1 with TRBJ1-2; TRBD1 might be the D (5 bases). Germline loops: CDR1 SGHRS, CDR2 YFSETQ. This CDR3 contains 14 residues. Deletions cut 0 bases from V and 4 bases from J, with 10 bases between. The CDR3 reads CASSLGQSSYGYTF. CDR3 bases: TGCGCCAGCAGCTTGGGACAGTCCTCCTATGGCTACACCTTC.

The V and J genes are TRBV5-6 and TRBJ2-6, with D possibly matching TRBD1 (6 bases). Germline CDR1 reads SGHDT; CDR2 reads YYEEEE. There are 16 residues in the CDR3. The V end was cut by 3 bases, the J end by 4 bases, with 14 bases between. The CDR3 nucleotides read TGTGCCAGCAGCTCGGCCCGACAGGTCGGGGCCAACGTCCTGACTTTC. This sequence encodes CASSSARQVGANVLTF.

CDR3 DNA: TGCGCCAGCAGCCGGGAGGGACCATCCCAAGAGACCCAGTACTTC. Its translation is CASSREGPSQETQYF. This chain connects TRBV5-1 to TRBJ2-5; 8 bases are a match to TRBD2. The length of the CDR3 is 15 residues. V shed 4 bases, J shed 1 base, and the junction held 6 bases outside the gene matches. Germline V gives CDR1 SGHRS, CDR2 YFSETQ.

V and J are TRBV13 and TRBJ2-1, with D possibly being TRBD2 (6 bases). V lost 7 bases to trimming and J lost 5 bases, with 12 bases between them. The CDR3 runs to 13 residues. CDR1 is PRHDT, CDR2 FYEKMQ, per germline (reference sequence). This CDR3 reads CASKDWEDNEQFF. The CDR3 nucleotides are TGTGCCAGCAAGGATTGGGAGGACAATGAGCAGTTCTTC.

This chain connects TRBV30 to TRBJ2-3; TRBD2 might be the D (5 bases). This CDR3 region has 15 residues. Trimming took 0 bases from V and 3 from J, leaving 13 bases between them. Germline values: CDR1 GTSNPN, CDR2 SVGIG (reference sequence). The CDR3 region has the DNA TGTGCCTGGAGTGTACGGCGGGTTGAAACAGATACGCAGTATTTT. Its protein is CAWSVRRVETDTQYF.

CDR3 protein: CASSPSGPNEQYF. The CDR3 nucleotides are TGTGCCAGCAGCCCATCAGGTCCCAACGAGCAGTACTTC. This sequence joins TRBV7-8 and TRBJ2-7, with D unresolved. This CDR3 has 13 amino acids. V gave up 5 bases and J gave up 5 bases, with 13 bases separating them. In germline, CDR1 is SGHVS, CDR2 FQNEAQ.

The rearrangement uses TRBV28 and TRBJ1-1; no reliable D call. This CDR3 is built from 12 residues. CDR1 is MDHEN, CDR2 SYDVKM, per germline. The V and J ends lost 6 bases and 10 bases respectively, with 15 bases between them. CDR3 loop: CASREEHFPAFF. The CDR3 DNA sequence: TGTGCCAGCAGGGAGGAGCATTTCCCAGCTTTCTTT.